These 10 T cell receptor beta chains originate from one sample sequenced in a study of T cell clonality in common variable immunodeficiency. Sequencing used immunoSEQ multiplex PCR; TCRdb keeps in-frame clones, though not all of them. Altogether about 34,000 clones were found in the sample, and no singletons occur. Material: peripheral blood mononuclear cells. The source of these receptors is a person aged 18-70 years in good health.

This clone showed up just a few times. Coverage ceases 3 residues before the CDR3 finishes, and the germline J gene fills in the end. The gene calls are TRBV7-9 and TRBJ1-2; 7 nucleotides line up with TRBD1. The germline CDR1 and CDR2 sequences are SEHNR and FQNEAQ (reference sequence). There are 14 residues in the CDR3. The CDR3 reads CASSETGQSYDYTF. The CDR3 DNA, read in part, is TGTGCCAGCAGCGAAACGGGACAGAGCTACGAC. Together with reference TRBV7-9 and TRBJ1-2, the CDR3 gives the full variable domain: DTGVSQNPRHKITKRGQNVTFRCDPISEHNRLYWYRQTLGQGPEFLTYFQNEAQLEKSRLLSDRFSAERPKGSFSTLEIQRTEQGDSAMYLCASSETGQSYDYTFGSGTRLTVV.

At least ten counts were recorded for this clone. The CDR3 is cut off 3 residues early in the read; its end comes from the germline J gene. The rearrangement joins TRBV19 to TRBJ2-1; 10 positions match TRBD2. V lost 5 bases and J lost 3; bases outside the gene matches: 7. CDR1 is LNHDA, CDR2 SQIVND, per germline (reference sequence). The CDR3 loop spans 16 amino acids. This chain's CDR3 is CASSARTSGSYNEQFF. The CDR3 DNA, read in part, is TGTGCCAGTAGTGCGAGGACTAGCGGAAGCTACAATGAG.

This clone was counted many times. The read ends 3 residues before the CDR3 terminus; that terminus is restored from the germline J gene. The rearrangement uses TRBV6-2 or TRBV6-3 and TRBJ1-3; TRBD1 matches 7 bases. Germline values: CDR1 MNHEY, CDR2 SVGEGT. This CDR3 has 13 amino acids. J was trimmed by 7 bases and V by 6 bases; bases with no gene match: 6. CDR3: CASRVTGINTIYF. CDR3 DNA (partial): TGTGCCAGCAGGGTGACAGGGATCAACACC.

This clone occurred many times. From the germline J gene comes the end of the CDR3, since the read stops 3 residues before it. The V and J genes are TRBV14 and TRBJ1-2; 7 nucleotides align to TRBD1. Looked up from germline, CDR1 is SGHDN and CDR2 is FVKESK. J lost 4 bases, V lost 1 base, and 9 bases had no gene match. The length of the CDR3 is 16 residues. CDR3 protein: CASSQGRQGVSYGYTF. The part of the CDR3 DNA that was read is TGTGCCAGCAGCCAAGGTCGCCAGGGGGTGAGCTATGGC.

This clone came up many times. The CDR3 end is not reached by the read, which stops 3 residues before it; the germline J gene fills it in. This chain links TRBV7-2 with TRBJ2-3, with TRBD2 matching 10 bases. The CDR3 has 15 amino acids. The trim removed 1 base at V and 4 bases at J, leaving 2 bases unmatched. CDR1 SGHTA and CDR2 FQGNSA come from the germline V gene. The DNA read from the CDR3 is TGTGCCAGCAGCTTAGGTCTAGCGGGAGCAGATACG. Amino acid sequence: CASSLGLAGADT. The whole CDR3 protein reads CASSLGLAGADTQYF. The variable domain in full, completed from reference TRBV7-2 and TRBJ2-3, reads GAGVSQSPSNKVTEKGKDVELRCDPISGHTALYWYRQSLGQGLEFLIYFQGNSAPDKSGLPSDRFSAERTGGSVSTLTIQRTQQEDSAVYLCASSLGLAGADTQYFGPGTRLTVL.

About this clone itself: The sequenced fragment ends 3 residues before the CDR3 boundary, so the rest is inferred from the germline J gene. The rearrangement joins TRBV20-1 to TRBJ2-5; 12 positions match TRBD2. With V trimmed by 1 base and J by 5 bases, 11 bases remained unmatched. The CDR3 contains 17 residues. Per the germline V gene, CDR1 is DFQATT and CDR2 is SNEGSKA (reference sequence). CDR3 DNA (partial): TGCAGTGCTAGAGTACCGGGACTAGCGGGCCCTGGGGAGACC. Its protein is CSARVPGLAGPGET. The entire CDR3 protein reads CSARVPGLAGPGETQYF.

In its sample, this clone was seen many times. The read finishes 3 residues shy of the CDR3 end, and the germline J gene is used to complete it. The rearrangement links TRBV6-2 or TRBV6-3 to TRBJ2-2; 11 bases fit TRBD1. Looked up from germline, CDR1 is MNHEY and CDR2 is SVGEGT. The CDR3 runs to 14 residues. The V segment lost 7 bases and the J segment 6 bases; nucleotides outside the gene matches: 4. The CDR3 bases that were read are TGTGCCAGCAAAGGGACAGGGGGTCCCGGGGAG. This sequence encodes CASKGTGGPGE. The full CDR3 reads CASKGTGGPGELFF.

This clone was observed many times. The CDR3 goes on 3 residues after the read ends, and that part is filled in from the germline J gene. This chain links TRBV5-1 with TRBJ1-3; no clear D. The CDR3 extends over 16 amino acids. Trimming removed 0 bases at V and 0 bases at J, with 10 bases between. Germline CDR1 SGHRS, CDR2 YFSETQ. CDR3 residues: CASSLEPQSSGNTIYF. Incomplete CDR3 DNA: TGCGCCAGCAGCTTGGAACCTCAGAGCTCTGGAAACACC.

This clone was counted many times. The CDR3 end is not reached by the read, which stops 3 residues before it; the germline J gene fills it in. The rearrangement joins TRBV4-2 to TRBJ2-1; TRBD2 matches at 13 bases. V gave up 5 bases and J gave up 7 bases; unmatched junction bases: 5. CDR1 is LGHNA and CDR2 is YNFKEQ in the germline V gene. CDR3 length equals 15 residues. The CDR3 DNA, read in part, is TGTGCCAGCAGCTTACTAGCGGGAGGGCCAAATGAG. It specifies CASSLLAGGPNE. The complete CDR3 reads CASSLLAGGPNEQFF.

This clone was found many times. Incomplete CDR3 DNA: TGTGCCATCAGTGAGTCTGGGGCGATGAACACTGAA. It translates to CAISESGAMNTE. The full CDR3 reads CAISESGAMNTEAFF. V gene TRBV10-3 combines with J gene TRBJ1-1; weak D call: TRBD1 (5 bases). The sequence runs out 3 residues before the end of the CDR3; the remainder is reconstructed from the germline J gene. The CDR3 extends over 15 amino acids. CDR1 is ENHRY, CDR2 SYGVKD, per germline. V gave up 0 bases and J gave up 0 bases, with 8 bases separating them.